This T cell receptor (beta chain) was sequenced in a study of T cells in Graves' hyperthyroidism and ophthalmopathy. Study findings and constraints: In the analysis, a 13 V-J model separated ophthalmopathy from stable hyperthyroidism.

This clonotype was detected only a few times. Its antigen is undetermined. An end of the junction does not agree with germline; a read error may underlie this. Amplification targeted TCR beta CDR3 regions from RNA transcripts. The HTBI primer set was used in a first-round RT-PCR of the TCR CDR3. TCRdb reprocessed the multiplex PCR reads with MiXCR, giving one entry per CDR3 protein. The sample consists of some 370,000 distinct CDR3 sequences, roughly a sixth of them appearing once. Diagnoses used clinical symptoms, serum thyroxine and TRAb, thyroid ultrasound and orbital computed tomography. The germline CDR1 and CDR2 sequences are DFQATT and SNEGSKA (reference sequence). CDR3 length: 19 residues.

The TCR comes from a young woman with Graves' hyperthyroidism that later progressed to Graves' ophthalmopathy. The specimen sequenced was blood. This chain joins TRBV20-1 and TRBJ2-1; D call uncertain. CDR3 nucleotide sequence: TGCAGTGCCGGTGCCCGTCCCCCCAGCGCCTTAAGCTCCTGCAATGAGCAGTTCTTC. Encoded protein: CSAGARPPSALSSCNEQFF.